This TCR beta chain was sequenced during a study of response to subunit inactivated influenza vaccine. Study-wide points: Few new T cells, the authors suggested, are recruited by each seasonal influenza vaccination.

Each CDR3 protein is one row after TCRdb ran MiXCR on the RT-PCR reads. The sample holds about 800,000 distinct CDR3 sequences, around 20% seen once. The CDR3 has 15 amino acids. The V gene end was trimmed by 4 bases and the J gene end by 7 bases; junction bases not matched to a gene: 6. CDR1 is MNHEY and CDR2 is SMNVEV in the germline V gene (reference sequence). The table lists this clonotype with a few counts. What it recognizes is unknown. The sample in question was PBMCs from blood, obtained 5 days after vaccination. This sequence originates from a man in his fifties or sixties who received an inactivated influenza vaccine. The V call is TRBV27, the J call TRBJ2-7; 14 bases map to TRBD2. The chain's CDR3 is CASSWGTSGSGEQYF. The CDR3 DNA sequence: TGTGCCAGCAGTTGGGGGACTAGCGGGAGTGGGGAGCAGTACTTC.